This TCR beta chain comes out of a study of shared clonotypes between healthy human individuals. The length of the CDR3 is 16 residues. V gave up 0 bases and J gave up 3 bases, with 15 bases separating them. Per the germline V gene, CDR1 is SNHLY and CDR2 is FYNNEI. Some clones are missing from TCRdb's copy, which holds only in-frame ones; the method was immunoSEQ multiplex PCR. The sample yields 600,000 to 750,000 clones, around 91% seen once. The sample comprised memory CD8+ T cells from PBMCs. Stated subset: CD45RO+ cells pooled with CCR7-negative TemRA cells. V is TRBV2 and J is TRBJ2-7; no firm D call. The receptor was isolated from a man between 18 and 35 years old in good health. Some clones in this sample may be carry-over from other donors' samples. CDR3 DNA sequence: TGTGCCAGCAGTGAAGCGGTTCCCGTCGACCTCTACGAGCAGTACTTC. It translates to CASSEAVPVDLYEQYF.